The rows below give T cell receptor beta chains drawn from one sample of a study of T cells in localized non-small cell lung cancer. Produced via immunoSEQ multiplex PCR; TCRdb's table is partial and in-frame only. The sample consists of about 72,000 clones, 84% of them appearing once. The source material was peripheral blood, sampled before any cancer treatment. All receptors derive from a female donor older than 55 with stage I lung adenocarcinoma. Both conserved end residues are part of each CDR3. A D gene is named only where the DNA matches it firmly. Expanded clones are given a class, and other clones once, few, many or no size at all.

D gene	V gene	clone size	J gene	CDR3 DNA	CDR3 protein
-	TRBV2	few	TRBJ2-1	TGTGCCAGCAGTGATTCCAGGCCCTTTATCTTC	CASSDSRPFIF
TRBD2	TRBV5-1	-	TRBJ2-3	TGCGCCAGCAGCTTGGTGGCAGTATCTTCTAGCGGGCCTAGCACAGATACGCAGTATTTT	CASSLVAVSSSGPSTDTQYF
TRBD1	TRBV6-4	-	TRBJ1-1	TGTGCCAGCGCCATAAACCGGGACAGTGAAGCTTTCTTT	CASAINRDSEAFF
TRBD1	TRBV6-5	-	TRBJ2-7	TGTGCCAGCAGTACGCCGGGACAGACAGGTTGGGAGCAGTACTTC	CASSTPGQTGWEQYF
TRBD2	TRBV2	-	TRBJ2-2	TGTGCCAGCAGTGCACTAGCGGGCGCTGGGGAGCTGTTTTTT	CASSALAGAGELFF
TRBD2	TRBV2	-	TRBJ2-1	TGTGCCAGCAGTGCGACTAGCGCCCGGCAGTTCTTC	CASSATSARQFF
TRBD1	TRBV10-3	-	TRBJ2-7	TGTGCCATCAGTGAAGGGACAGGGGGCATCGGCGAGCAGTACTTC	CAISEGTGGIGEQYF
-	TRBV5-4	-	TRBJ2-7	TGTGCCAGCAGCTTGGCTGGGCGTGGGGCGGGCGAGCAGTACTTC	CASSLAGRGAGEQYF
TRBD1	TRBV5-4	-	TRBJ2-3	TGTGCCAGCAGCGTGGGACAGTCTAGCACAGATACGCAGTATTTT	CASSVGQSSTDTQYF
-	TRBV2	-	TRBJ2-6	TGTGCCAGCATAAGGGCTGGGGCCAACGTCCTGACTTTC	CASIRAGANVLTF
-	TRBV6-4	few	TRBJ1-6	TGTGCCAGCAGTGGTAGCTGGGGTTCACCCCTCCACTTT	CASSGSWGSPLHF
TRBD2	TRBV5-1	once	TRBJ2-1	TGCGCCAGCAGCTCCATAGCGGGAGCGGTCAATGAGCAGTTCTTC	CASSSIAGAVNEQFF
TRBD2	TRBV19	few	TRBJ2-4	TGTGCCAGTAGCCAATTTAGCGGGAGTGGAAACATTCAGTACTTC	CASSQFSGSGNIQYF
-	TRBV11-2	once	TRBJ1-4	TGTGCCAGCAGCCTAAGACGGGGGGGGACTAATGAAAAACTGTTTTTT	CASSLRRGGTNEKLFF
TRBD1	TRBV6-5	-	TRBJ1-5	TGTGCCAGCAAAGAGGGACAGGGGGCAGGTCAGCCCCAGCATTTT	CASKEGQGAGQPQHF
-	TRBV18	-	TRBJ2-5	TGTGCCAGCTCACTAGGCCGAGGTGGAGAGACCCAGTACTTC	CASSLGRGGETQYF
-	TRBV6-6	-	TRBJ2-5	TGTGCCAGCTCCGGAAGGGGGGGCGGGCCACAAGAGACCCAGTACTTC	CASSGRGGGPQETQYF
-	TRBV6-6	-	TRBJ1-2	TGTGCCAGCGCCGACCAGGGGAGAAACTATGGCTACACCTTC	CASADQGRNYGYTF
-	TRBV7-9	once	TRBJ1-2	TGTGCCAGCAGCCTGTCGGGTCCTGGCCGCTATGGCTACACCTTC	CASSLSGPGRYGYTF
TRBD2	TRBV11-3	-	TRBJ2-1	TGTGCCAGCAGCTCCCGGACTAGCGGGGGGGCAGGTGAGCAGTTCTTC	CASSSRTSGGAGEQFF
TRBD1	TRBV19	-	TRBJ1-4	TGTGCCAGTAAACAGGGGACCAGGGAAAAACTGTTTTTT	CASKQGTREKLFF
-	TRBV6-1	-	TRBJ2-1	TGTGCCAGCAGTGAGGCTGGCTTGAGCTCCTACAATGAGCAGTTCTTC	CASSEAGLSSYNEQFF
-	TRBV18	-	TRBJ2-5	TGTGCCAGCTCACCATCAGGGGACCAGTACTTC	CASSPSGDQYF
-	TRBV6-5	-	TRBJ1-1	TGTGCCAGCACACGGGGGGCGGTGAACACTGAAGCTTTCTTT	CASTRGAVNTEAFF
-	TRBV23-1	once	TRBJ2-7	TGCGCCAGCAGCCGGACACACTACGAGCAGTACTTC	CASSRTHYEQYF
TRBD2	TRBV15	-	TRBJ2-5	TGTGCCACCAGCAGAGGGCAGAGTAGCGGGAGGGCCGGGGAGACCCAGTACTTC	CATSRGQSSGRAGETQYF
TRBD1	TRBV2	-	TRBJ2-2	TGTGCCGGGCGGACAGGGGAGACCGGGGAGCTGTTTTTT	CAGRTGETGELFF
-	TRBV5-1	many	TRBJ2-1	TGCGCCAGCAGCTTGGAGCCCAGCCCCCGTGAGCAGTTCTTC	CASSLEPSPREQFF
-	TRBV5-4	-	TRBJ2-2	TGTGCCAGCAGCTTACAGGGTCTCGACACCGGGGAGCTGTTTTTT	CASSLQGLDTGELFF
-	TRBV7-8	-	TRBJ2-7	TGTGCCAGCAGCATCACTAGAGGGTACGAGCAGTACTTC	CASSITRGYEQYF
-	TRBV9	once	TRBJ1-1	TGTGCCAGCAGCGTAGTGGCCCCTGGGGGCACTGAAGCTTTCTTT	CASSVVAPGGTEAFF
-	TRBV18	-	TRBJ1-2	TGTGCCAGCTCAGGGGACGAATTACGGTACACCTTC	CASSGDELRYTF
-	TRBV2	-	TRBJ1-2	TGTGCCAGCACCTTGGGGGGTGGCTACACCTTC	CASTLGGGYTF
-	TRBV6-6	-	TRBJ2-1	TGTGCCACCGCGGGACCGGGTCCCTACAATGAGCAGTTCTTC	CATAGPGPYNEQFF
-	TRBV23-1	once	TRBJ2-7	TGCGCCAGCAGTCAATCCCGGGACACGCCGGGGACGGAGCAGTACTTC	CASSQSRDTPGTEQYF
TRBD1	TRBV30	-	TRBJ1-3	TGTGCCTGGGCTCAGGGGGGCTCTGGAAACACCATATATTTT	CAWAQGGSGNTIYF
TRBD1	TRBV9	few	TRBJ1-2	TGTGCCAGCAGCGTCCGACAGGGGGGCTACACCTTC	CASSVRQGGYTF
TRBD1	TRBV5-1	-	TRBJ1-3	TGCGCCAGCAGCTTGTACCCGGACAGGGCAACTGGAAACACCATATATTTT	CASSLYPDRATGNTIYF
-	TRBV7-9	-	TRBJ2-1	TGTGCCAGCAGCACAACGACAGGACCGGATGAGCAGTTCTTC	CASSTTTGPDEQFF
TRBD1	TRBV7-9	-	TRBJ1-4	TGTGCCAGCAGCTTCAAGACAGGGGAACGTGAAAAACTGTTTTTT	CASSFKTGEREKLFF
TRBD2	TRBV4-1	-	TRBJ2-7	TGCGCCAGCAGCCCGAGGAGCGGGAGCTACGAGCAGTACTTC	CASSPRSGSYEQYF
-	TRBV6-1	once	TRBJ2-7	TGTGCCAGCAGCCCTTACGACGAGCAGTACTTC	CASSPYDEQYF
-	TRBV6-4	-	TRBJ2-1	TGTGCCAGCAGTGACGAGGGTCGGAGCTCCTACAATGAGCAGTTCTTC	CASSDEGRSSYNEQFF
TRBD1	TRBV5-1	-	TRBJ1-2	TGCGCCAGCAGCACAGGGGGGGACTATGGCTACACCTTC	CASSTGGDYGYTF
-	TRBV6-6	once	TRBJ2-1	TGTGCCAGCAGTAACGTTTCGCCCCCACTAGCCAATGAGCAGTTCTTC	CASSNVSPPLANEQFF
-	TRBV15	-	TRBJ1-1	TGTGCCACCAGCAGAGATCTGGCGAACACTGAAGCTTTCTTT	CATSRDLANTEAFF
TRBD2	TRBV18	-	TRBJ2-7	TGTGCCAGCTCACCCGTTCTGGCGGGAGCCAACTACGAGCAGTACTTC	CASSPVLAGANYEQYF
-	TRBV19	-	TRBJ1-1	TGTGCCAGTGTATTGAGGGGCCCTGGGACTGAAGCTTTCTTT	CASVLRGPGTEAFF
-	TRBV19	-	TRBJ1-1	TGTGCCAGTAGTCGCCTGGGGTCACGGATGAACACTGAAGCTTTCTTT	CASSRLGSRMNTEAFF
TRBD1	TRBV18	-	TRBJ1-1	TGTGCCAGCTCCTCGGTCGAGGGGGCTGCTTTCTTT	CASSSVEGAAFF
-	TRBV4-2	-	TRBJ2-2	TGTGCCAGCAGCCAATCGGGGGCCACCACCGGGGAGCTGTTTTTT	CASSQSGATTGELFF
-	TRBV15	-	TRBJ2-7	TGTGCCACCAGCAGAAGGCGGGTCCAAGGGTCCTACGAGCAGTACTTC	CATSRRRVQGSYEQYF